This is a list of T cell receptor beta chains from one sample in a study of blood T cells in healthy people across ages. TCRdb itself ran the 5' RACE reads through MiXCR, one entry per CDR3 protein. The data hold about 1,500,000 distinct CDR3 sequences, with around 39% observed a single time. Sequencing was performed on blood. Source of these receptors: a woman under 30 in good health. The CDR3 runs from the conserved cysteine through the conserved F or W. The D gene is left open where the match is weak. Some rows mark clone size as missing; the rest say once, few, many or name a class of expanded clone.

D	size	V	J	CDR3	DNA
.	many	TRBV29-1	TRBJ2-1	CSVERSYNEQFF	TGCAGCGTGGAGCGGTCCTACAATGAGCAGTTCTTC
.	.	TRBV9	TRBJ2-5	CASSVSGGAQVETQYF	TGTGCCAGCAGCGTATCTGGAGGGGCGCAAGTGGAGACCCAGTACTTC
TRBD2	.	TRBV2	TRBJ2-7	CASTGTSGSYNEQYF	TGTGCCAGCACTGGGACTAGCGGGAGCTACAATGAGCAGTACTTC
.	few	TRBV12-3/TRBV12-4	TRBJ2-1	CASSPGGREWNEQFF	TGTGCCAGCAGTCCCGGGGGCCGGGAATGGAATGAGCAGTTCTTC
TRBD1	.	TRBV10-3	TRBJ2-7	CAISAGTARSYEQYF	TGTGCCATCAGTGCCGGGACAGCGAGATCCTACGAGCAGTACTTC
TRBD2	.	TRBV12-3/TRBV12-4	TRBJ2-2	CASSQPVASGRYSGELFF	TGTGCCAGCAGTCAACCTGTAGCTAGCGGGAGATACAGCGGGGAGCTGTTTTTT
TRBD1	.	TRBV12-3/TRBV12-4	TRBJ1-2	CASSPGTGGISYGYTF	TGTGCCAGCAGTCCCGGGACAGGGGGCATAAGCTATGGCTACACCTTC
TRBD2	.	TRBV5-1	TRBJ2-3	CASSSYRTSGGGLSTDTQYF	TGCGCCAGCAGCTCCTACCGGACTAGCGGGGGGGGACTTAGCACAGATACGCAGTATTTT
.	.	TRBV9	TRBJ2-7	CASSVAPQETYEQYF	TGTGCCAGCAGCGTAGCTCCCCAAGAGACCTACGAGCAGTACTTC
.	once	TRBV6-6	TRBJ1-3	CAIWGGAPFSGNTIYF	TGTGCCATTTGGGGGGGGGCCCCATTCTCTGGAAACACCATATATTTT
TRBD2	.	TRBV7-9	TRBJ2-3	CASSLATSTSRATDTQYF	TGTGCCAGCAGCTTAGCTACCTCGACTAGCCGAGCTACAGATACGCAGTATTTT
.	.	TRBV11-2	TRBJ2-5	CASSSTGWETQYF	TGTGCCAGCAGCTCCACAGGGTGGGAGACCCAGTACTTC
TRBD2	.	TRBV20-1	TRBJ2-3	CSARDLGVAGGSTDTQYF	TGCAGTGCTAGAGATCTTGGAGTAGCGGGAGGTAGCACAGATACGCAGTATTTT
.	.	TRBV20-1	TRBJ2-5	CSAPCGALAAQYF	TGCAGTGCTCCCTGTGGGGCGTTGGCGGCTCAGTACTTC
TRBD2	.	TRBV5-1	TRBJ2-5	CASSPSGGEVETQYF	TGCGCCAGCAGCCCTAGCGGGGGGGAAGTAGAGACCCAGTACTTC
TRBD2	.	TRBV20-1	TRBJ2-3	CSASERGGTDTQYF	TGCAGTGCTAGTGAGCGGGGGGGCACAGATACGCAGTATTTT
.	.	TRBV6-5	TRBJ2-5	CASSQLALQETQYF	TGTGCCAGCAGCCAACTAGCTCTCCAAGAGACCCAGTACTTC
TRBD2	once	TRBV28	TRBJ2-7	CASTPTSGSSYEQYF	TGTGCCAGCACCCCGACTAGCGGGTCCTCCTACGAGCAGTACTTC
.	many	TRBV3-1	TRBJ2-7	CASSQGKGTYEQYF	TGCGCCAGCAGCCAAGGGAAGGGAACCTACGAGCAGTACTTC
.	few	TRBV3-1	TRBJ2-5	CASSHHTTLYQETQYF	TGTGCCAGCAGCCACCACACGACCCTGTACCAAGAGACCCAGTACTTC
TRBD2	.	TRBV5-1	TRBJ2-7	CASSPVAGSSSYEQYF	TGCGCCAGCAGCCCGGTAGCGGGAAGTTCATCCTACGAGCAGTACTTC
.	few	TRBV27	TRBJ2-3	CASSFRQIQPDTQYF	TGTGCCAGCAGTTTTCGACAGATTCAGCCAGATACGCAGTATTTT
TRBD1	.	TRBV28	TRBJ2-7	CASSFRDRPSYEQYF	TGTGCCAGCAGTTTTAGGGACAGACCTTCCTACGAGCAGTACTTC